A selection of T cell receptor beta chains follows, all from one sample in a study of T-cell reconstitution after alpha-beta-depleted transplantation in children. TCRdb reprocessed the PCR reads via MiXCR and lists one record per CDR3 protein. This table holds almost 500,000 distinct CDR3 sequences, about 11% found once. The specimen was PBMCs, collected before TCRalphabeta/CD19-depleted stem cell transplant. Every receptor here comes from a child aged 2 to 15 with inherited bone marrow failure, due to receive a stem cell transplant. CDR3s include the opening cysteine and the closing phenylalanine or tryptophan. A D gene is named only where the DNA matches it firmly. Clone size is stated in some rows and not others, as once, few, many or a class when expanded.

d_call: TRBD2; j_call: TRBJ2-3; v_call: TRBV12-3/TRBV12-4; clone_size: NA; cdr3_aa: CASSFRSGSGSDTQYF; cdr3_nt: TGTGCCAGCAGTTTTCGTAGCGGGAGTGGCTCAGATACGCAGTATTTT
d_call: TRBD2; j_call: TRBJ2-1; v_call: TRBV27; clone_size: many; cdr3_aa: CASSSSSGSRNEQFF; cdr3_nt: TGTGCCAGCAGTTCCTCTAGCGGGAGTCGGAATGAGCAGTTCTTC
d_call: NA; j_call: TRBJ2-2; v_call: TRBV5-1; clone_size: NA; cdr3_aa: CASSFSTGSTGELFF; cdr3_nt: TGCGCCAGCAGCTTTTCGACAGGCAGTACCGGGGAGCTGTTTTTT
d_call: NA; j_call: TRBJ1-4; v_call: TRBV27; clone_size: many; cdr3_aa: CASSLWPMRNEKLFF; cdr3_nt: TGTGCCAGCAGTTTGTGGCCCATGAGGAATGAAAAACTGTTTTTT
d_call: NA; j_call: TRBJ2-2; v_call: TRBV20-1; clone_size: NA; cdr3_aa: CSASRGSNTGELFF; cdr3_nt: TGCAGTGCCTCTCGGGGATCGAACACCGGGGAGCTGTTTTTT
d_call: TRBD2; j_call: TRBJ2-1; v_call: TRBV20-1; clone_size: many; cdr3_aa: CSARGLETSGLNEQFF; cdr3_nt: TGCAGTGCTAGGGGATTAGAGACTAGCGGCCTCAATGAGCAGTTCTTC
d_call: TRBD2; j_call: TRBJ2-1; v_call: TRBV20-1; clone_size: NA; cdr3_aa: CSTSPGLAGYNEQFF; cdr3_nt: TGCAGTACTAGCCCCGGGCTAGCGGGGTACAATGAGCAGTTCTTC
d_call: TRBD1; j_call: TRBJ2-3; v_call: TRBV7-9; clone_size: many; cdr3_aa: CASSQDRGLTDTQYF; cdr3_nt: TGTGCCAGCAGCCAGGACAGGGGCTTGACAGATACGCAGTATTTT
d_call: NA; j_call: TRBJ2-3; v_call: TRBV12-3/TRBV12-4; clone_size: many; cdr3_aa: CASSTSGGAITDTQYF; cdr3_nt: TGTGCCAGCAGCACCAGTGGCGGGGCCATCACAGATACGCAGTATTTT
d_call: NA; j_call: TRBJ2-5; v_call: TRBV11-2; clone_size: NA; cdr3_aa: CASSPGLRQETQYF; cdr3_nt: TGTGCCAGCAGCCCTGGACTCCGTCAAGAGACCCAGTACTTC
d_call: NA; j_call: TRBJ2-1; v_call: TRBV7-9; clone_size: many; cdr3_aa: CASSLEAEQFF; cdr3_nt: TGTGCCAGCAGCTTGGAGGCTGAGCAGTTCTTC
d_call: TRBD1; j_call: TRBJ2-6; v_call: TRBV5-1; clone_size: many; cdr3_aa: CASSVTGANSGANVLTF; cdr3_nt: TGCGCCAGCAGCGTGACAGGGGCCAACTCTGGGGCCAACGTCCTGACTTTC
d_call: TRBD2; j_call: TRBJ2-5; v_call: TRBV3-1; clone_size: many; cdr3_aa: CASSQDPTSGKETQYF; cdr3_nt: TGTGCCAGCAGCCAAGACCCGACTAGCGGGAAAGAGACCCAGTACTTC
d_call: TRBD2; j_call: TRBJ2-1; v_call: TRBV20-1; clone_size: many; cdr3_aa: CSARLRPSGIYNEQFF; cdr3_nt: TGCAGTGCTAGATTGAGGCCTAGCGGGATTTACAATGAGCAGTTCTTC
d_call: TRBD1; j_call: TRBJ1-5; v_call: TRBV19; clone_size: few; cdr3_aa: CASSTRQGNQPQHF; cdr3_nt: TGTGCCAGTAGTACGAGACAGGGGAATCAGCCCCAGCATTTT
d_call: NA; j_call: TRBJ2-1; v_call: TRBV6-4; clone_size: NA; cdr3_aa: CASSDPRREADNSEQFF; cdr3_nt: TGTGCCAGCAGTGACCCCCGACGAGAGGCGGACAATAGTGAGCAGTTCTTC
d_call: NA; j_call: TRBJ2-5; v_call: TRBV20-1; clone_size: NA; cdr3_aa: CRVVHPRQETQYF; cdr3_nt: TGCAGAGTCGTTCACCCCAGGCAAGAGACCCAGTACTTC
d_call: TRBD1; j_call: TRBJ2-5; v_call: TRBV19; clone_size: few; cdr3_aa: CASRNYRGGETQYF; cdr3_nt: TGTGCCAGTCGAAACTACAGGGGCGGCGAGACCCAGTACTTC
d_call: TRBD1; j_call: TRBJ1-6; v_call: TRBV4-1; clone_size: few; cdr3_aa: CASSQYQGTDNSPLHF; cdr3_nt: TGCGCCAGCAGCCAATACCAAGGGACAGATAATTCACCCCTCCACTTT
d_call: NA; j_call: TRBJ2-5; v_call: TRBV5-1; clone_size: many; cdr3_aa: CASGQTGNQETQYF; cdr3_nt: TGCGCCAGCGGACAAACAGGGAACCAAGAGACCCAGTACTTC
d_call: TRBD2; j_call: TRBJ2-7; v_call: TRBV7-2; clone_size: NA; cdr3_aa: CASSPQTSSPYEQYF; cdr3_nt: TGTGCCAGCAGCCCCCAGACTAGCAGTCCCTACGAGCAGTACTTC
d_call: NA; j_call: TRBJ2-7; v_call: TRBV10-3; clone_size: many; cdr3_aa: CAITPGSLSYEQYF; cdr3_nt: TGTGCCATCACCCCCGGGTCGCTCTCCTACGAGCAGTACTTC
d_call: NA; j_call: TRBJ1-5; v_call: TRBV29-1; clone_size: many; cdr3_aa: CSVGRGPSSDSNQPQHF; cdr3_nt: TGCAGCGTTGGTCGGGGACCCTCTTCAGATAGCAATCAGCCCCAGCATTTT
d_call: TRBD1; j_call: TRBJ2-7; v_call: TRBV5-1; clone_size: few; cdr3_aa: CASSLTGAGTGQYEQYF; cdr3_nt: TGCGCCAGCAGCTTGACAGGGGCCGGGACAGGCCAGTACGAGCAGTACTTC
d_call: NA; j_call: TRBJ2-4; v_call: TRBV24-1; clone_size: many; cdr3_aa: CATSTDTNIQYF; cdr3_nt: TGTGCCACCAGCACGGATACAAACATTCAGTACTTC
d_call: NA; j_call: TRBJ2-2; v_call: TRBV5-1; clone_size: many; cdr3_aa: CASSSTDSAITGELFF; cdr3_nt: TGCGCCAGCAGCTCAACGGACTCCGCGATCACCGGGGAGCTGTTTTTT
d_call: NA; j_call: TRBJ2-1; v_call: TRBV9; clone_size: many; cdr3_aa: CASSPWAGSEQFF; cdr3_nt: TGTGCCAGCAGCCCCTGGGCAGGTAGTGAGCAGTTCTTC
d_call: TRBD2; j_call: TRBJ2-7; v_call: TRBV30; clone_size: NA; cdr3_aa: CAWSRGGAGGPSAYEQYF; cdr3_nt: TGTGCCTGGAGTAGAGGAGGAGCGGGAGGGCCTTCAGCTTACGAGCAGTACTTC
d_call: TRBD2; j_call: TRBJ2-3; v_call: TRBV20-1; clone_size: many; cdr3_aa: CSAPLAGADTQYF; cdr3_nt: TGCAGTGCTCCGCTAGCGGGAGCAGATACGCAGTATTTT
d_call: NA; j_call: TRBJ1-1; v_call: TRBV20-1; clone_size: NA; cdr3_aa: CSAKPPIEALNTEAFF; cdr3_nt: TGCAGTGCTAAGCCCCCCATAGAGGCATTAAACACTGAAGCTTTCTTT
d_call: NA; j_call: TRBJ1-1; v_call: TRBV28; clone_size: many; cdr3_aa: CASTPRGGTEAFF; cdr3_nt: TGTGCCAGCACTCCGAGGGGGGGCACTGAAGCTTTCTTT
d_call: NA; j_call: TRBJ2-2; v_call: TRBV4-1; clone_size: many; cdr3_aa: CASSQSGGYTGELFF; cdr3_nt: TGCGCCAGCAGCCAATCCGGGGGTTACACCGGGGAGCTGTTTTTT
d_call: NA; j_call: TRBJ2-5; v_call: TRBV12-3/TRBV12-4; clone_size: many; cdr3_aa: CASMGSQETQYF; cdr3_nt: TGTGCCAGCATGGGGAGTCAAGAGACCCAGTACTTC
d_call: NA; j_call: TRBJ1-5; v_call: TRBV12-3/TRBV12-4; clone_size: many; cdr3_aa: CASSFFAISPGNQPQHF; cdr3_nt: TGTGCCAGCAGTTTTTTCGCCATCTCCCCAGGCAATCAGCCCCAGCATTTT
d_call: TRBD1; j_call: TRBJ2-5; v_call: TRBV9; clone_size: many; cdr3_aa: CASSPTGTGGQETQYF; cdr3_nt: TGTGCCAGCAGCCCGACAGGGACAGGGGGGCAAGAGACCCAGTACTTC
d_call: TRBD1; j_call: TRBJ1-2; v_call: TRBV4-3; clone_size: few; cdr3_aa: CASSRKWGGGQGGAYGYTF; cdr3_nt: TGCGCCAGCAGCCGAAAGTGGGGGGGAGGGCAGGGGGGGGCCTATGGCTACACCTTC
d_call: NA; j_call: TRBJ2-5; v_call: TRBV27; clone_size: many; cdr3_aa: CASSLIGTLQETQYF; cdr3_nt: TGTGCCAGCAGTTTAATAGGTACACTCCAAGAGACCCAGTACTTC
d_call: NA; j_call: TRBJ2-7; v_call: TRBV30; clone_size: few; cdr3_aa: CAWVGPGKSYEQYF; cdr3_nt: TGTGCCTGGGTCGGACCGGGAAAATCCTACGAGCAGTACTTC
d_call: NA; j_call: TRBJ2-1; v_call: TRBV7-9; clone_size: few; cdr3_aa: CASRLPPFDEQFF; cdr3_nt: TGTGCCAGCCGCCTACCACCTTTTGATGAGCAGTTCTTC
d_call: NA; j_call: TRBJ2-2; v_call: TRBV11-3; clone_size: many; cdr3_aa: CASSSRGQNTGELFF; cdr3_nt: TGTGCCAGCAGCTCCCGAGGACAAAACACCGGGGAGCTGTTTTTT